This TCR beta chain originates from a study of persistence of HIV-infected CD4 T cells. Cells were stimulated nonspecifically with anti-CD3/anti-CD28 magnetic beads. Responding CD4+ T cells were sorted by upregulation of both CD40 ligand and CD69. Donors were HIV-1-infected adults who began suppressive ART during chronic infection. The libraries were made with immunoSEQ version 4 in survey mode. TCRdb keeps only in-frame clones here, not all; method: immunoSEQ multiplex PCR. The sample consists of about 45,000 clones, about nine tenths of them appearing once. The CDR3 loop spans 13 amino acids. The germline gives CDR1 LGHNT, CDR2 FRNRAP. Trimming took 2 bases from V and 7 from J, leaving 9 bases between them. To note about this clone: Its specificity is not known.

General study points: The rare CMV-responding cells with HIV-1 proviruses were not separately TCR-sequenced. Proviral oligoclonality tracked with TCR oligoclonality within the same sorted cells.

The input for sequencing was CD4+ T cells sorted from PBMCs after approximately 20-hour stimulation, taken from a patient who received antiretroviral therapy. The TCR comes from an adult woman with HIV who was CMV-seropositive. V is TRBV12-5 and J is TRBJ1-5; D gene unclear. DNA for the CDR3: TGTGCTAGTGGTTTGTCTCATGGCCAGCCCCAGCATTTT. This gives the protein CASGLSHGQPQHF.